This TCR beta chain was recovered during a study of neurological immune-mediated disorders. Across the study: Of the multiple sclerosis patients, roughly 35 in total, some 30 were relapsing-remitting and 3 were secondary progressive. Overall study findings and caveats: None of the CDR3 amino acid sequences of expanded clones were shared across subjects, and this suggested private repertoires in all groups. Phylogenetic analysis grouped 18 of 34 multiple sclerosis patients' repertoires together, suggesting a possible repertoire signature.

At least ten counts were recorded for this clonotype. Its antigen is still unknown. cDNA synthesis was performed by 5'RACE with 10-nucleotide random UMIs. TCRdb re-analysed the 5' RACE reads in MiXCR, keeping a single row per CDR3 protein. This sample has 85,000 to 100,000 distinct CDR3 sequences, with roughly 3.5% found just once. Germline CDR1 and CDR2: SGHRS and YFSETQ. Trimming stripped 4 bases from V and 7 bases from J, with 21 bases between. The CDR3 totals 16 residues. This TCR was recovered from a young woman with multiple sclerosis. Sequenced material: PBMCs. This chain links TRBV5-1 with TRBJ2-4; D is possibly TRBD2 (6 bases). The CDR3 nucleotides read TGCGCCAGCAGCCCTGGACACGGAGGAGGGGTCAACATTCAGTACTTC. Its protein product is CASSPGHGGGVNIQYF.